Presented here are 2 T cell receptor beta chains from one specimen sequenced in a study of Graves' ophthalmopathy and Graves' hyperthyroidism. As the template, RNA transcripts were used to amplify TCR beta CDR3 regions. HTBI-primed first-round RT-PCR preceded second-round multiplex PCR. TCRdb processed the multiplex PCR reads anew with MiXCR; each CDR3 protein has one entry. The table records nearly 400,000 distinct CDR3 sequences, 15% to 20% of them present only once. Source material: peripheral blood. The receptor source for this set is a woman between 18 and 29 years old with Graves' ophthalmopathy.

This clonotype has at least ten counts. The chain is built from TRBV29-1 and TRBJ2-5, with D perhaps assigned TRBD1 or TRBD2 (6 bases each). There are 12 residues in the CDR3. V dropped 7 bases and J dropped 5 bases, with 14 bases sitting between them. The germline V gene has CDR1 SQVTM and CDR2 ANQGSEA. CDR3 in DNA: TGCAGCGACGTACAGGGAGGTGAGACCCAGTACTTC. It yields the protein CSDVQGGETQYF.

A few counts support this clonotype. This rearrangement joins TRBV12-5 to TRBJ1-2, with D uncertain. This CDR3 contains 14 residues. Between the trimmed V and J ends, which lost 4 bases and 4 bases, there was a span of 13 bases. Per the germline V gene, CDR1 is LGHNT and CDR2 is FRNRAP. CDR3 region: CASGSAGRTYGYTF. The CDR3 bases are TGTGCTAGTGGTTCCGCCGGACGGACCTATGGCTACACCTTC.